This record concerns one TCR beta chain sequence. Its antigen is undetermined. Germline CDR1 SGHTS, CDR2 YDEGEE. This CDR3 has 13 amino acids. The J segment lost 6 bases and the V segment lost 4 bases, leaving 2 bases of the junction unmatched. In the PCR, 60 Vbeta and 13 Jbeta primers were used. The protocol was immunoSEQ multiplex PCR, while the TCRdb copy is restricted to in-frame clones and leaves out a portion. The sample consists of around 180,000 clones, 75% to 90% of them appearing once. These data are taken from a study of cytomegalovirus exposure and HLA in healthy donors. Study-level information: An earlier analysis identified more than 90 million unique TCR beta sequences in 170 million or so T cells. Most donors, less than 85% of over 350 genotyped, fell in the Caucasian-associated ancestry cluster. Study results and limitations: Associated with HLA alleles at 0.05 false discovery rate in a later analysis were 15,000 to 20,000 TCR beta sequences. In an earlier analysis, about 87% or about 30%: the productive usage of most TCR beta V segments.

This TCR was sampled from a boy younger than 10 in good health and CMV-seronegative. The sequenced material came from PBMCs. The chain carries TRBV5-8 and TRBJ2-2; 8 bases map to TRBD1. Here the CDR3 DNA reads TGTGCCAGCAGCAGGACAGGGTCCGGGGAGCTGTTTTTT. Encoded protein: CASSRTGSGELFF.